Included here is one TCR beta chain sequence, with context. Authors' methods: Nucleated cell counts were estimated from reference gene primer amplification. Libraries were prepared by immunoSEQ multiplex PCR; TCRdb keeps only in-frame clonotypes and omits some of them. The V and J calls and clone size come from that table; D and trimming were worked out from the DNA. The data hold 200,000 to 250,000 clones, with roughly 82% observed a single time. The entry originates in a study of blood T cell repertoires in COVID-19. Germline-derived CDR1 and CDR2 are LNHDA and SQIVND (reference sequence). Trimming stripped 9 bases from V and 5 bases from J, with 13 bases between. CDR3 size: 13 residues.

The sequence came from a man aged 50 or older with active or convalescent COVID-19. Sequenced: peripheral blood. The chain combines TRBV19 with TRBJ1-4; D remains unclear. The CDR3 spells CASNPGRNEKLFF. The DNA of the CDR3 is TGTGCCAGCAATCCCGGGAGAAATGAAAAACTGTTTTTT.